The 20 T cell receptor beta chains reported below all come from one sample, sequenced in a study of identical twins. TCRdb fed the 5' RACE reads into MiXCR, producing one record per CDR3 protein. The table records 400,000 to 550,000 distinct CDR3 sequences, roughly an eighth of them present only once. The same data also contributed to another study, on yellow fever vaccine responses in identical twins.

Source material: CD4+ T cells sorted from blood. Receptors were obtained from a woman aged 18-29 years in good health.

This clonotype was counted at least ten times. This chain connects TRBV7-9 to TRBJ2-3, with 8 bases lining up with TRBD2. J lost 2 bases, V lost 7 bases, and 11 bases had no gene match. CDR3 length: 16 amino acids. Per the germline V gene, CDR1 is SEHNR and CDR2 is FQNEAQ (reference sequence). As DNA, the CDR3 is TGTGCCAGCACCGGGGCTGGCGGGGGGAACACAGATACGCAGTATTTT. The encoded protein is CASTGAGGGNTDTQYF.

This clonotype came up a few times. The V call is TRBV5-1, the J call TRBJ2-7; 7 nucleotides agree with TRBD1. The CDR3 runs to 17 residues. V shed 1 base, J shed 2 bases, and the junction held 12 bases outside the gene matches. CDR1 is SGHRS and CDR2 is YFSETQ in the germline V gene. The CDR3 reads CASSLNLNRDRAYEQYF. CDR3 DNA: TGCGCCAGCAGCTTGAATCTCAACCGGGACAGAGCCTACGAGCAGTACTTC.

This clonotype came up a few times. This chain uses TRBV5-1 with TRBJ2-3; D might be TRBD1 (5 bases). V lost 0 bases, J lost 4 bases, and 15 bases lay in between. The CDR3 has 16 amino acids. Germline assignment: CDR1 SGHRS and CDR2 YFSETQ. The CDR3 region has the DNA TGCGCCAGCAGCTTGGAATCAGGCCAAGGGGCAGATACGCAGTATTTT. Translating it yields CASSLESGQGADTQYF.

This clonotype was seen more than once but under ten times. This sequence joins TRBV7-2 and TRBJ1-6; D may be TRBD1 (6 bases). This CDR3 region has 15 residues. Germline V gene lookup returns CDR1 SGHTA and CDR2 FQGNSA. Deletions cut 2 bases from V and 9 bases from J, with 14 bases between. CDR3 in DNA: TGTGCCAGCAGCTTAATCCCGGGGGCTTCTTCACCCCTCCACTTT. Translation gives CASSLIPGASSPLHF.

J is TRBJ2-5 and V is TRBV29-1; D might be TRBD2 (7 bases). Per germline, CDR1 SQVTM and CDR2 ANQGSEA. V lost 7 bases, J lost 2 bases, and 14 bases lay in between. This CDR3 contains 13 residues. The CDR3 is CSGGGGLQETQYF. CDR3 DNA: TGCAGCGGAGGGGGGGGACTGCAAGAGACCCAGTACTTC.

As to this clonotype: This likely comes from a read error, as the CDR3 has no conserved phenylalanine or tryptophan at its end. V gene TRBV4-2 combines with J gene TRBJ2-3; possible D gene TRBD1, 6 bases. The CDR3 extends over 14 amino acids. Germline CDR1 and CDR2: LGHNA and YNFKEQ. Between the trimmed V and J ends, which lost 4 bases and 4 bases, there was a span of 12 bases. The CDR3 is CASSPAGAPDTQYY. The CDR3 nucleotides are TGTGCCAGCAGCCCCGCAGGGGCCCCAGATACGCAGTATTAT.

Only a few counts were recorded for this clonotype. The CDR3 DNA reads TGTGCCAGCAGCTTGGGACAGAGCTTCACAGATACGCAGTATTTT. Protein sequence: CASSLGQSFTDTQYF. The J gene is TRBJ2-3, the V gene TRBV11-3, with 7 bases that match TRBD1. Germline lookup yields CDR1 SGHNT and CDR2 YENEEA. Germline trimming cut 3 bases from V and 2 bases from J; bases unmatched to any gene: 5. The CDR3 extends over 15 amino acids.

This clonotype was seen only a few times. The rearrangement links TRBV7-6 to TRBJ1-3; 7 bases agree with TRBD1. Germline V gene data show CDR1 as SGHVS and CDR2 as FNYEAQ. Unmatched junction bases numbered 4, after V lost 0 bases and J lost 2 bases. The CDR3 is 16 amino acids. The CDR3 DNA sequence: TGTGCCAGCAGCTTAGCGCAGACAGGGACTGGAAACACCATATATTTT. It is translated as CASSLAQTGTGNTIYF.

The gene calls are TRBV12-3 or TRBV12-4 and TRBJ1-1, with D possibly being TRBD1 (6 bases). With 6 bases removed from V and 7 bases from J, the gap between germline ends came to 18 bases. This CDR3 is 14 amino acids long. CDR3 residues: CASSPGTLRGEAFF. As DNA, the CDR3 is TGTGCCAGCAGCCCAGGGACACTACGGGGTGAAGCTTTCTTT.

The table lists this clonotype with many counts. The DNA for the CDR3 is TGCGCCAGCAGCTCGACAGGGATGAACCAAGAGACCCAGTACTTC. Its protein is CASSSTGMNQETQYF. The J gene is TRBJ2-5, the V gene TRBV5-1; 7 nucleotides agree with TRBD1. CDR1 SGHRS and CDR2 YFSETQ come from the germline V gene. V trimming: 3 bases; J trimming: 0 bases; junction bases outside the gene matches: 5. This CDR3 spans 15 amino acids.

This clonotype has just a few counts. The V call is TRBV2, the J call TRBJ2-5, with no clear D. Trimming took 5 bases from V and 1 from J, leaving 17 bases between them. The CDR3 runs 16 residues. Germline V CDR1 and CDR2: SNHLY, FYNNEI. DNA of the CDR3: TGTGCCAGCAGTCAAGAGAGGACCCGGGTCCAAGAGACCCAGTACTTC. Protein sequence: CASSQERTRVQETQYF.

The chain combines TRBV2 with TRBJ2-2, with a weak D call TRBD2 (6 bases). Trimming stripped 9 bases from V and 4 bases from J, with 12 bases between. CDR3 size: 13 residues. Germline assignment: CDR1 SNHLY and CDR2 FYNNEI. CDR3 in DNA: TGTGCCAGGGGGGGACCGCGCACCGGGGAGCTGTTTTTT. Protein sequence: CARGGPRTGELFF.

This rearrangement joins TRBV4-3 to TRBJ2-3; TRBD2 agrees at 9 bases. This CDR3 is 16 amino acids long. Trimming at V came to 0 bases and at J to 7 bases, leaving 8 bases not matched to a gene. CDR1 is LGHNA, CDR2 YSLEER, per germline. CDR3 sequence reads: CASSQDIAGGPNTQYF. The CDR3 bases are TGCGCCAGCAGCCAAGATATTGCGGGAGGGCCGAATACGCAGTATTTT.

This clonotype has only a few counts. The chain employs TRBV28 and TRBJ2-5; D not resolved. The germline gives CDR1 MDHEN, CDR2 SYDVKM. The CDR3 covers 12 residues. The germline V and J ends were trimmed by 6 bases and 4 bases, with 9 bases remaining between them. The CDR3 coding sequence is TGTGCCAGCAGCCCCACCCCAGAGACCCAGTACTTC. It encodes CASSPTPETQYF.

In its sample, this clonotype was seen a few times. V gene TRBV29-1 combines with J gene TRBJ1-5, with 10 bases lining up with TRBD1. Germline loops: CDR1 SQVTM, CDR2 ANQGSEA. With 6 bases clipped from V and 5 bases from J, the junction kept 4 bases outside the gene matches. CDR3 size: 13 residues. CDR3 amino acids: CSVRGQGDQPQHF. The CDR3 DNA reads TGCAGCGTCCGAGGACAGGGGGATCAGCCCCAGCATTTT.

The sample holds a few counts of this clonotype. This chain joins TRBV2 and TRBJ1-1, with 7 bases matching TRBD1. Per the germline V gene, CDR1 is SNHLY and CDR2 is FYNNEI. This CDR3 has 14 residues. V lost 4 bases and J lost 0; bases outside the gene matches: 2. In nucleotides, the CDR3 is TGTGCCAGCAGTGCGGACAGGTTGAACACTGAAGCTTTCTTT. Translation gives CASSADRLNTEAFF.

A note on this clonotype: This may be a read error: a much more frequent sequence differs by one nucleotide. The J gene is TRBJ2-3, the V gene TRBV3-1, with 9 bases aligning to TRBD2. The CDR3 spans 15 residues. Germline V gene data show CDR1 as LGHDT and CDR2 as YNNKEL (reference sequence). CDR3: CATSQRTSGTDTQYF. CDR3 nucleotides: TGTGCCACCAGCCAGAGGACTAGCGGCACAGATACGCAGTATTTT.

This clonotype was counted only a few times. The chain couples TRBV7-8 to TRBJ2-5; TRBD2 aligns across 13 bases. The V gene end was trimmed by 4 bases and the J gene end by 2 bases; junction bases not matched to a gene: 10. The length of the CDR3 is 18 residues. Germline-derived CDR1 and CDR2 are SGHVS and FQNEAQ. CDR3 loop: CASSWIWTSGGLQETQYF. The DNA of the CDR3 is TGTGCCAGCAGCTGGATTTGGACTAGCGGGGGCTTGCAAGAGACCCAGTACTTC.

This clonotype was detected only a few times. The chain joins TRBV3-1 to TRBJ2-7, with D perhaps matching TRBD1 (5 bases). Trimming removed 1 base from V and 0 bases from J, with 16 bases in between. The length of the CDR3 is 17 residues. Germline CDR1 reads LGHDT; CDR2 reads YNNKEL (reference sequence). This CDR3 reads CASSQGAQGRRSYEQYF. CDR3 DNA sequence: TGTGCCAGCAGCCAAGGGGCGCAGGGTCGCCGCTCCTACGAGCAGTACTTC.

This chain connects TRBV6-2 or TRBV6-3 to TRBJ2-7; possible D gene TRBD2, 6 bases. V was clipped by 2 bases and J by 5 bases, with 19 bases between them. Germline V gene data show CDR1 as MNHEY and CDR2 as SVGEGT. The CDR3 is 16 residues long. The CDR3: CASSYGLGVWEDEQYF. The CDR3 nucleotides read TGTGCCAGCAGTTACGGATTAGGAGTTTGGGAGGACGAGCAGTACTTC.